The 28 T cell receptor beta chains below were found in one sample sequenced in a study of cytomegalovirus exposure and HLA in healthy donors. The PCR was carried out with 60 Vbeta primers and 13 Jbeta primers. Some clones are missing from TCRdb's copy, which holds only in-frame ones; the method was immunoSEQ multiplex PCR. The sample comprises some 180,000 clones, roughly a tenth of which are singletons, and over 1% rests with the top ten. Material for sequencing was PBMCs. Receptors were obtained from a woman under 40 in good health and CMV-seropositive.

This chain joins TRBV5-1 and TRBJ1-1, with 8 nucleotides matching TRBD1. Germline CDR1 is SGHRS and CDR2 is YFSETQ. The V segment lost 4 bases and the J segment 11 bases; nucleotides outside the gene matches: 13. The CDR3 length is 14 residues. The CDR3 protein is CASSDGQGEKSAFF. CDR3 coding DNA: TGCGCCAGCAGCGATGGACAGGGTGAAAAGTCGGCTTTCTTT.

This clone was detected only a few times. The chain is built from TRBV10-3 and TRBJ1-1; D is perhaps TRBD1 (5 bases). Germline CDR1 is ENHRY and CDR2 is SYGVKD. V shed 5 bases and J shed 3 bases, with 10 bases lying between them. The length of the CDR3 is 13 residues. CDR3 coding DNA: TGTGCCATCAGTTCGGGGGGGTACACTGAAGCTTTCTTT. It specifies CAISSGGYTEAFF.

This clone appeared a few times. V is TRBV2 and J is TRBJ2-5; TRBD1 is a possible D gene (6 bases). The V gene's germline CDR1 is SNHLY and CDR2 FYNNEI. V was shortened by 4 bases and J by 1 base, with 13 bases between the two germline ends. CDR3 length equals 15 residues. The CDR3 here is CASSAYRVPQETQYF. The CDR3 bases are TGTGCCAGCAGTGCTTACAGGGTACCCCAAGAGACCCAGTACTTC.

This clone was counted a few times. This rearrangement joins TRBV5-1 to TRBJ1-6; D call uncertain. The V end was cut by 3 bases, the J end by 0 bases, with 16 bases between. Germline V gives CDR1 SGHRS, CDR2 YFSETQ. The length of the CDR3 is 18 residues. Here the CDR3 DNA reads TGCGCCAGCAGCTCCCCAAGGGATGGGAGCTCCTATAATTCACCCCTCCACTTT. Translation: CASSSPRDGSSYNSPLHF.

The rearrangement uses TRBV5-1 and TRBJ2-5; D unresolved. The J call is uncertain, as TRBJ2-7 better fits the DNA end. In germline, CDR1 is SGHRS, CDR2 YFSETQ. The CDR3 has 14 residues. The chain's CDR3 is CASSLKGQAYEQYF. DNA for the CDR3: TGCGCCAGCAGCTTGAAAGGTCAGGCCTACGAGCAGTACTTC.

This clone was observed a few times. The V gene is TRBV6-5, the J gene TRBJ2-1; 11 bases agree with TRBD2. The CDR3 has 15 residues. The V segment lost 6 bases and the J segment 8 bases; nucleotides outside the gene matches: 9. CDR1 and CDR2 (germline): MNHEY, SVGAGI. Written as DNA, the CDR3 is TGTGCCAGCAGCGAGGCTAGCGGGAGGATCTATGAGCAGTTCTTC. Its protein is CASSEASGRIYEQFF.

This clone has just a few counts. The chain is built from TRBV6-5 and TRBJ2-6, with D possibly being TRBD1 (6 bases). The germline CDR1 and CDR2 sequences are MNHEY and SVGAGI. With 6 bases removed from V and 0 bases from J, the gap between germline ends came to 9 bases. The CDR3 sequence is 15 residues long. The CDR3: CASRRGSSGANVLTF. The CDR3 region has the DNA TGTGCCAGCAGGAGGGGGAGCTCTGGGGCCAACGTCCTGACTTTC.

This clone was picked up a small number of times. V is TRBV5-4 and J is TRBJ2-3; 11 bases line up with TRBD2. This CDR3 comprises 15 residues. With 1 base clipped from V and 4 bases from J, the junction kept 2 bases outside the gene matches. Germline assignment: CDR1 SGHNT and CDR2 YYREEE (reference sequence). This chain's CDR3 is CASSLTSGSPDTQYF. DNA for the CDR3: TGTGCCAGCAGCTTGACTAGCGGGAGCCCAGATACGCAGTATTTT.

The V call is TRBV5-1, the J call TRBJ1-2; 7 bases align to TRBD1. The CDR3 is 12 residues long. Trimming cost V 5 bases and J 6 bases; bases outside gene matches: 4. The germline CDR1 and CDR2 sequences are SGHRS and YFSETQ. The CDR3 nucleotides read TGCGCCAGCAGTTACGACAGGGATGGCTACACCTTC. Translated: CASSYDRDGYTF.

This chain connects TRBV5-1 to TRBJ2-7; 12 nucleotides match TRBD2. The CDR3 length is 15 residues. Germline CDR1 reads SGHRS; CDR2 reads YFSETQ. Unmatched junction bases numbered 7, after V lost 5 bases and J lost 4 bases. This CDR3 is CASSLGTSGLYEQYF. The CDR3 DNA is TGCGCCAGCAGTCTGGGGACTAGCGGGCTTTACGAGCAGTACTTC.

The CDR3 DNA reads TGTGCCAGCAGTTCGACAGGGGGCTCTGGGGAGCAGTACTTC. This gives the protein CASSSTGGSGEQYF. The chain carries TRBV6-6 and TRBJ2-7, with TRBD1 matching over 10 bases. Germline values: CDR1 MNHNY, CDR2 SVGAGI (reference sequence). This CDR3 is built from 14 residues. J lost 7 bases, V lost 4 bases, and 7 bases had no gene match.

A few counts support this clone. The CDR3 reads CASSLNRDEQFF. Here the CDR3 DNA reads TGTGCCAGCAGCTTAAATCGGGATGAGCAGTTCTTC. The chain couples TRBV7-2 to TRBJ2-1; D not resolved. The germline CDR1 and CDR2 sequences are SGHTA and FQGNSA. The CDR3 is 12 residues long. V was trimmed by 2 bases and J by 8 bases, leaving 7 bases between them.

This clone has only a few counts. This sequence joins TRBV6-1 and TRBJ1-5, with TRBD1 identical over 7 bases. The CDR3 consists of 14 residues. The V gene end was trimmed by 4 bases and the J gene end by 6 bases; junction bases not matched to a gene: 6. The germline V gene has CDR1 MNHNS and CDR2 SASEGT. CDR3 bases: TGTGCCAGCAGTGGCCAAGGGGGCTTTCAGCCCCAGCATTTT. This translates into CASSGQGGFQPQHF.

This clone was picked up a small number of times. The DNA for the CDR3 is TGCGCCAGCAGCCTCGGACAGGGCCGAACGGATACTGAAGCTTTCTTT. Amino acids: CASSLGQGRTDTEAFF. The V and J genes are TRBV5-1 and TRBJ1-1; 8 bases map to TRBD1. The CDR3 totals 16 residues. The V segment lost 4 bases and the J segment 5 bases; nucleotides outside the gene matches: 13. Germline V CDR1 and CDR2: SGHRS, YFSETQ. The variable domain in full, with the rest retrieved from reference TRBV5-1 and TRBJ1-1, is KAGVTQTPRYLIKTRGQQVTLSCSPISGHRSVSWYQQTPGQGLQFLFEYFSETQRNKGNFPGRFSGRQFSNSRSEMNVSTLELGDSALYLCASSLGQGRTDTEAFFGQGTRLTVV.

This clone came up a few times. The CDR3 region has the DNA TGCGCCAGCAGCTTGGATCGAACTAATGAAAAACTGTTTTTT. It is translated as CASSLDRTNEKLFF. The V and J genes are TRBV5-1 and TRBJ1-4; D call uncertain. This CDR3 has 14 residues. Germline CDR1 is SGHRS and CDR2 is YFSETQ. V was pared by 0 bases and J by 1 base, with 4 bases between.

The table lists this clone with a few counts. Here the CDR3 reads CASSLEVSRLQETQYF. The DNA for the CDR3 is TGTGCCAGCAGCTTAGAGGTATCACGACTCCAAGAGACCCAGTACTTC. This rearrangement joins TRBV7-2 to TRBJ2-5; D remains ambiguous. Germline CDR1 and CDR2: SGHTA and FQGNSA. This CDR3 is 16 amino acids long. V dropped 1 base and J dropped 1 base, with 13 bases sitting between them.

The CDR3 reads CSVGGIAGVKETQYF. Here the CDR3 DNA reads TGCAGCGTTGGGGGGATAGCGGGAGTAAAGGAGACCCAGTACTTC. The chain combines TRBV29-1 with TRBJ2-5; 9 nucleotides line up with TRBD2. Germline V CDR1 and CDR2: SQVTM, ANQGSEA. This CDR3 is built from 15 residues. The J segment lost 5 bases and the V segment lost 4 bases, leaving 11 bases of the junction unmatched.

This clone occurred a few times. The chain recombines TRBV25-1 with TRBJ1-1; TRBD1 aligns across 8 bases. Germline CDR1 MGHDK, CDR2 SYGVNS. This CDR3 contains 13 residues. The junction had 3 bases not matched to a gene; V was cut back by 5 bases and J by 4 bases. CDR3: CASSTGGGTEAFF. The CDR3 nucleotides read TGTGCCAGCAGTACAGGGGGAGGCACTGAAGCTTTCTTT.

In this sample, this clone turned up a few times. V usage is TRBV5-4 and J usage is TRBJ1-5; tentative D call: TRBD1 (5 bases). With 1 base removed from V and 4 bases from J, the gap between germline ends came to 6 bases. The CDR3 is made up of 13 amino acids. Germline lookup yields CDR1 SGHNT and CDR2 YYREEE (reference sequence). CDR3 protein: CASSLSGNQPQHF. As DNA, the CDR3 is TGTGCCAGCAGCTTGTCAGGGAATCAGCCCCAGCATTTT.

This clone was counted between two and nine times. CDR3 nucleotides: TGTGCCAGCAGCGTAGGAAACAGGGTTAAACAAGAGACCCAGTACTTC. This gives the protein CASSVGNRVKQETQYF. This sequence joins TRBV9 and TRBJ2-5, with D perhaps TRBD1 (6 bases). Trimming cost V 0 bases and J 2 bases, with 14 bases left between them. Looked up from germline, CDR1 is SGDLS and CDR2 is YYNGEE. This CDR3 comprises 16 residues.

V usage is TRBV5-1 and J usage is TRBJ2-2; a weak D match, TRBD1 (5 bases). From germline, CDR1 is SGHRS and CDR2 YFSETQ. Deletions cut 7 bases from V and 6 bases from J, with 16 bases between. The CDR3 is 14 residues long. CDR3 residues: CASGARTQAGELFF. CDR3 sequence (DNA): TGCGCCAGCGGGGCGAGGACCCAAGCCGGGGAGCTGTTTTTT.

The chain couples TRBV6-1 to TRBJ1-5; D remains unclear. Germline-derived CDR1 and CDR2 are MNHNS and SASEGT. V dropped 7 bases and J dropped 0 bases, with 10 bases sitting between them. The CDR3 totals 14 residues. CDR3 loop: CASNPGYSNQPQHF. In DNA, the CDR3 is TGTGCCAGCAATCCAGGCTATAGCAATCAGCCCCAGCATTTT.

The chain uses TRBV5-1 and TRBJ2-2; 7 bases map to TRBD1. CDR1 is SGHRS and CDR2 is YFSETQ in the germline V gene. V lost 8 bases, J lost 7 bases, and 2 bases stayed unmatched. CDR3 size: 11 residues. CDR3 sequence reads: CARDRLGELFF. CDR3 nucleotide sequence: TGCGCCAGGGACAGGCTCGGGGAGCTGTTTTTT.

There are a few counts of this clone. The V and J genes are TRBV2 and TRBJ2-5; 8 positions agree with TRBD2. The length of the CDR3 is 15 residues. CDR1 and CDR2 from the germline V gene are SNHLY and FYNNEI. Trimming at V came to 9 bases and at J to 0 bases, leaving 9 bases not matched to a gene. CDR3 residues: CARERGPSYQETQYF. For the CDR3, the DNA is TGTGCCAGGGAGCGGGGGCCTTCATACCAAGAGACCCAGTACTTC.

This clone was counted between two and nine times. The chain couples TRBV12-5 to TRBJ1-5; 7 nucleotides align to TRBD1. Germline V gene lookup returns CDR1 LGHNT and CDR2 FRNRAP. CDR3 length equals 15 residues. Unmatched junction bases numbered 8, after V lost 6 bases and J lost 3 bases. For the CDR3, the DNA is TGTGCTAGTGGATCCGGACAGGCCGTCAATCAGCCCCAGCATTTT. This gives the protein CASGSGQAVNQPQHF. Variable domain in full (rest from reference TRBV12-5 and TRBJ1-5): DARVTQTPRHKVTEMGQEVTMRCQPILGHNTVFWYRQTMMQGLELLAYFRNRAPLDDSGMPKDRFSAEMPDATLATLKIQPSEPRDSAVYFCASGSGQAVNQPQHFGDGTRLSIL.

J is TRBJ1-3 and V is TRBV2; D uncertain. This CDR3 is built from 14 residues. Germline V gives CDR1 SNHLY, CDR2 FYNNEI. The CDR3 region has the DNA TGTGGAAGTCGGAGGGAATACTCTGGAAACACCATATATTTT. Translated, it gives CGSRREYSGNTIYF.

This clone showed up just a few times. This chain connects TRBV7-9 to TRBJ2-5, with 9 bases aligning to TRBD1. The CDR3 has 15 amino acids. Germline V gene data show CDR1 as SEHNR and CDR2 as FQNEAQ (reference sequence). V trimming: 3 bases; J trimming: 4 bases; junction bases outside the gene matches: 6. The CDR3 sequence: CASSFMGTGRETQYF. The CDR3 region has the DNA TGTGCCAGCAGCTTCATGGGGACAGGGCGAGAGACCCAGTACTTC.

A few counts support this clone. The chain links TRBV5-1 to TRBJ2-1; the D gene is possibly TRBD1 (5 bases). This CDR3 comprises 15 residues. CDR1 and CDR2 from the germline V gene are SGHRS and YFSETQ. V shed 0 bases and J shed 2 bases, with 9 bases lying between them. The CDR3 here is CASSLGGSAYNEQFF. CDR3 DNA: TGCGCCAGCAGCTTGGGGGGCTCGGCCTACAATGAGCAGTTCTTC.